The 9 T cell receptor beta chains presented below share a single source sample, sequenced in a study of CD8+ T cells in alopecia areata. TCR sequencing used cDNA made by reverse transcription of extracted RNA. The data were produced by immunoSEQ multiplex PCR, yet TCRdb's version contains in-frame clones alone and is incomplete. The sample shows 130,000 to 150,000 clones, approximately 50% of them seen only once. The sequencing here drew on CD4+ T cells sorted from blood, taken at week 0. The receptors come from a human donor with alopecia areata.

CDR3 protein: CASSLVPPLLTGELFF. Here the CDR3 DNA reads TGTGCCAGCAGCTTAGTCCCCCCACTTCTGACCGGGGAGCTGTTTTTT. The rearrangement joins TRBV7-2 to TRBJ2-2; no firm D call. Trimming removed 1 base at V and 5 bases at J, with 14 bases between. The CDR3 is 16 residues long. The germline CDR1 and CDR2 sequences are SGHTA and FQGNSA.

This clone has more than one count but fewer than ten. The chain employs TRBV5-4 and TRBJ2-7, with TRBD2 matching over 13 bases. After removal of 4 bases from V and 3 bases from J, the junction contained 7 bases not matched to a gene. Germline CDR1 reads SGHNT; CDR2 reads YYREEE (reference sequence). The CDR3 loop spans 16 amino acids. CDR3 amino acids: CASSLGTSGNYYEQYF. The CDR3 DNA follows: TGTGCCAGCAGCCTTGGGACTAGCGGGAATTACTACGAGCAGTACTTC. The full variable domain, completed using reference TRBV5-4 and TRBJ2-7, is ETGVTQSPTHLIKTRGQQVTLRCSSQSGHNTVSWYQQALGQGPQFIFQYYREEENGRGNFPPRFSGLQFPNYSSELNVNALELDDSALYLCASSLGTSGNYYEQYFGPGTRLTVT.

The CDR3 loop is CSAGEGGSSYEQYF. CDR3 DNA sequence: TGCAGCGCAGGGGAAGGGGGCAGCTCCTACGAGCAGTACTTC. The chain carries TRBV29-1 and TRBJ2-7; the match to TRBD1 covers 7 bases. The junction had 9 bases not matched to a gene; V was cut back by 7 bases and J by 0 bases. The CDR3 runs 14 residues. Germline V gene sequence: CDR1 SQVTM, CDR2 ANQGSEA.

V and J are TRBV19 and TRBJ2-7; 7 nucleotides match TRBD2. The trim removed 4 bases at V and 5 bases at J, leaving 8 bases unmatched. Germline-derived CDR1 and CDR2 are LNHDA and SQIVND (reference sequence). This CDR3 has 14 amino acids. CDR3 nucleotide sequence: TGTGCCAGTAGTAAAGTAAGCGGGATCGACGAGCAGTACTTC. Translating it yields CASSKVSGIDEQYF.

This clone showed up just a few times. V usage is TRBV29-1 and J usage is TRBJ2-7; D tentatively fits TRBD1 or TRBD2 (6 bases each). Germline lookup yields CDR1 SQVTM and CDR2 ANQGSEA. The CDR3 totals 13 residues. Trimming left V 6 bases short and J 3 bases short, with 15 bases between. CDR3 protein: CSVGAGTYYEQYF. The CDR3 DNA reads as TGCAGCGTGGGGGCAGGGACTTACTACGAGCAGTACTTC.

J is TRBJ2-7 and V is TRBV29-1; D possibly corresponds to TRBD1 (6 bases). Trimming removed 2 bases from V and 5 bases from J, with 13 bases in between. CDR1 and CDR2 (germline): SQVTM, ANQGSEA. There are 13 residues in the CDR3. CDR3 coding DNA: TGCAGCGTTGAAATGGGGGCTGGCGACGAGCAGTACTTC. Translated, it gives CSVEMGAGDEQYF.

The chain combines TRBV7-9 with TRBJ1-1, with unresolved D. Germline V gene lookup returns CDR1 SEHNR and CDR2 FQNEAQ (reference sequence). The CDR3 is 13 amino acids. The ends were cut back, 3 bases at V and 4 bases at J, with 9 bases in the middle. The CDR3: CASSLVAGTEAFF. The CDR3 bases are TGTGCCAGCAGCTTGGTGGCGGGCACTGAAGCTTTCTTT.

V gene TRBV6-6 combines with J gene TRBJ1-5; TRBD1 matches at 8 bases. V lost 5 bases to trimming and J lost 4 bases; unmatched junction nucleotides: 4. This CDR3 is built from 14 residues. CDR1 and CDR2 (germline): MNHNY, SVGAGI (reference sequence). DNA for the CDR3: TGTGCCAGCAGTGGACAGGGACCTAATCAGCCCCAGCATTTT. Translation: CASSGQGPNQPQHF.

CDR3 in amino acids: CASTGDFEAFF. Here the CDR3 DNA reads TGTGCCAGCACCGGAGACTTTGAAGCTTTCTTT. The chain employs TRBV25-1 and TRBJ1-1; D remains unclear. V lost 7 bases and J 7 bases, leaving 10 bases between the germline ends. The CDR3 consists of 11 residues. Germline CDR1 is MGHDK and CDR2 is SYGVNS.